This T cell receptor beta chain was captured in a study of blood T cells in healthy people across ages. Findings of the study overall: Estimates of total diversity, which came from one million sequenced T cells, were considered to be underestimates.

About this clonotype: Antigen unknown.

V was pared by 6 bases and J by 0 bases, with 10 bases between. Germline CDR1 SGDLS, CDR2 YYNGEE. This CDR3 comprises 15 residues. PCR was performed a second time for about 7 to 12 cycles using a sample-barcoded 5' primer and a J-beta primer mix. Each of the cDNA molecules was tagged by a template-switch adaptor with 12 random nucleotides. Each CDR3 protein is one row after TCRdb ran MiXCR on the 5' RACE reads. The sample records approximately 700,000 distinct CDR3 sequences, approximately 31% being singletons. The chain is built from TRBV9 and TRBJ2-6; D not certain. The receptor comes from a woman of 80 years or more in good health. The sample comprised blood. The CDR3 DNA reads as TGTGCCAGCAACCAAACGGACTCTGGGGCCAACGTCCTGACTTTC. Its protein product is CASNQTDSGANVLTF.